The 6 T cell receptor beta chains in this list originate from one sample, sequenced in a study of T cells expressing NK-cell markers. TCRdb re-called the 5' RACE reads and catalogs CDR3 proteins one per entry, DNA excluded. Its listing shows some 280,000 distinct CDR3 sequences. Sequencing was carried out using blood T cells: a sorted CD56 or NKG2C T cell subset, CD4+ or CD8+ T cells, or bulk PBMC T cells (not recorded which). The receptors originated from a man aged 18 to 30 in good health.

This chain uses TRBV20-1 with TRBJ1-5; TCRdb names TRBD1, which stays unverified in the absence of DNA. CDR3 length equals 15 residues. The germline V gene encodes CDR1 DFQATT and CDR2 SNEGSKA (reference sequence). CDR3 sequence: CSARVHRGGNQPQHF.

The chain carries TRBV10-3 and TRBJ2-7; TCRdb designates TRBD1, a call that cannot be tested without DNA. This CDR3 is built from 15 residues. Germline V gene sequence: CDR1 ENHRY, CDR2 SYGVKD. CDR3 in amino acids: CAIRKDSGDSYEQYF.

The chain recombines TRBV7-9 with TRBJ1-6; absent DNA, TCRdb's TRBD1 call cannot be checked. The CDR3 contains 15 residues. Germline V gives CDR1 SEHNR, CDR2 FQNEAQ (reference sequence). The CDR3 protein is CASSLGGGLDSPLHF.

The chain is built from TRBV6-1 and TRBJ2-1. CDR1 MNHNS and CDR2 SASEGT come from the germline V gene. The CDR3 length is 14 residues. CDR3: CASSVHSTNNEQFF.

The rearrangement links TRBV11-3 to TRBJ1-1; TCRdb proposes TRBD1, but this gene call is untestable without DNA. Germline-derived CDR1 and CDR2 are SGHNT and YENEEA. This CDR3 contains 14 residues. The CDR3 sequence is CASSQGRGNTEAFF.

This rearrangement joins TRBV5-8 to TRBJ2-2; the TCRdb call, TRBD1, lacks DNA for checking. Looked up from germline, CDR1 is SGHTS and CDR2 is YDEGEE. This CDR3 spans 15 amino acids. The CDR3 here is CASSVDTGGPGELFF.